The clone carrying this TCR beta chain appeared many times. What it recognizes is unknown. These data belong to a study of post-analysis software for immune sequencing data. Study-level points and caveats: The five TRBV segments detected at higher frequency in patients than in controls included TRBV5-6, TRBV5-1 and TRBV20-1.

This CDR3 has 14 residues. Germline-derived CDR1 and CDR2 are MNHEY and SMNVEV (reference sequence). The V end was cut by 0 bases, the J end by 6 bases, with 10 bases between. The library was made from cDNA and included unique molecular identifiers. TCRdb re-called the PCR reads with MiXCR, one entry per CDR3 protein. This sample has some 260,000 distinct CDR3 sequences; 30% to 45% occur once, and the top ten carry under 5.5%. The TCR comes from a girl between 10 and 17 years old with multiple sclerosis. The sample consisted of blood. The V gene is TRBV27, the J gene TRBJ2-3, with no clear D. Here the CDR3 reads CASSLSGRSDTQYF. The DNA of the CDR3 is TGTGCCAGCAGTTTATCGGGCAGGTCTGATACGCAGTATTTT.